A single sample gave rise to the 8 T cell receptor beta chains below, sequenced in a study of beta chain features in type 1 diabetes. What was sequenced were expressed TCRB transcripts, since all of the isolated RNA had been reverse transcribed. Profiling relied on immunoSEQ multiplex PCR, and the TCRdb table lists in-frame clones only, not all of them. The sample lists about 360,000 clones; 10% to 15% were seen once. The sample taken for sequencing was naive CD4+ T cells from blood. All receptors derive from a man younger than 35 in good health.

This sequence joins TRBV30 and TRBJ2-2, with TRBD1 as a possible D gene (5 bases). V was cut by 6 bases and J by 5 bases, with 16 bases left in between. This CDR3 has 14 amino acids. Per the germline V gene, CDR1 is GTSNPN and CDR2 is SVGIG (reference sequence). CDR3 residues: CACPIMGRTGELFF. The CDR3 bases are TGTGCCTGTCCGATCATGGGGCGGACCGGGGAGCTGTTTTTT.

The rearrangement uses TRBV6-1 and TRBJ2-1, with 14 bases matching TRBD2. Germline lookup yields CDR1 MNHNS and CDR2 SASEGT. This CDR3 contains 16 residues. Trimming cost V 3 bases and J 5 bases; bases outside gene matches: 3. The CDR3 here is CASSDGTSGSHNEQFF. The CDR3 coding sequence is TGTGCCAGCAGTGATGGGACTAGCGGGAGCCACAATGAGCAGTTCTTC.

This clone was detected a few times. The chain is built from TRBV7-9 and TRBJ2-1; 13 bases match TRBD2. The germline V gene encodes CDR1 SEHNR and CDR2 FQNEAQ (reference sequence). This CDR3 comprises 15 residues. V gave up 5 bases and J gave up 4 bases; unmatched junction bases: 2. The CDR3, as DNA: TGTGCCAGCAGCGGGACTAGCGGGACATACAATGAGCAGTTCTTC. It yields the protein CASSGTSGTYNEQFF. The variable domain in full, completed from reference TRBV7-9 and TRBJ2-1, reads DTGVSQNPRHKITKRGQNVTFRCDPISEHNRLYWYRQTLGQGPEFLTYFQNEAQLEKSRLLSDRFSAERPKGSFSTLEIQRTEQGDSAMYLCASSGTSGTYNEQFFGPGTRLTVL.

V gene TRBV7-9 combines with J gene TRBJ2-7; D is undetermined. This CDR3 is 12 amino acids long. Germline CDR1 is SEHNR and CDR2 is FQNEAQ (reference sequence). The V end lost 6 bases, the J end lost 4 bases, and 10 bases lay between the germline ends. This chain's CDR3 is CASSLESYEQYF. The CDR3 DNA sequence: TGTGCCAGCAGTCTAGAGTCGTACGAGCAGTACTTC.

This chain joins TRBV5-1 and TRBJ2-1; TRBD2 matches 9 bases. V lost 0 bases, J lost 7 bases, and 5 bases stayed unmatched. The CDR3 loop spans 15 amino acids. The germline gives CDR1 SGHRS, CDR2 YFSETQ. The CDR3 loop is CASSLGLAAMNEQFF. CDR3 coding DNA: TGCGCCAGCAGCTTGGGACTAGCGGCGATGAATGAGCAGTTCTTC.

This clone has a handful of counts. Other DNA sequences of this sample code for an identical CDR3. The chain joins TRBV30 to TRBJ1-5; 7 bases are shared with TRBD1. V trimming: 0 bases; J trimming: 7 bases; junction bases outside the gene matches: 6. The CDR3 is 14 residues long. CDR1 GTSNPN and CDR2 SVGIG come from the germline V gene (reference sequence). The DNA for the CDR3 is TGTGCCTGGAGTGTTGGGCAGGGGGGACAGCCCCAGCATTTT. It translates to CAWSVGQGGQPQHF.

This clone was seen a few times. At one end the junction does not follow the germline gene, possibly because of a read error. J is TRBJ2-7 and V is TRBV20-1; D gene ambiguous. The V gene's germline CDR1 is DFQATT and CDR2 SNEGSKA (reference sequence). The CDR3 totals 11 residues. CDR3 coding DNA: TGCAGTGCTAGTGTCTCCCACGAGCAGTACTTC. Translated, it gives CSASVSHEQYF.

This chain links TRBV9 with TRBJ1-3; D remains unclear. Trimming took 0 bases from V and 3 from J, leaving 13 bases between them. Germline V CDR1 and CDR2: SGDLS, YYNGEE. This CDR3 region has 16 residues. CDR3 residues: CASSVGRVIGGNTIYF. CDR3 coding DNA: TGTGCCAGCAGCGTAGGTCGGGTAATCGGTGGAAACACCATATATTTT.